This T cell receptor beta chain was recovered during a study of T cell repertoires in cytomegalovirus infection. At least ten counts were recorded for this clonotype. In TCRdb, the reads were re-called with MiXCR into one record per CDR3 protein. The table lists around 280,000 distinct CDR3 sequences, roughly 9.3% of them singletons, with more than 2.5% in the top ten. The source of this sequence is a human donor in good health (CMV status not recorded). Some clones in this sample may be carry-over from other donors' samples. Sequencing used PBMCs.

The CDR3 loop reads CASSSPGQGAPSYNSPLHF. CDR3 coding DNA: TGTGCCAGCAGTTCTCCGGGACAGGGAGCCCCCAGCTATAATTCACCCCTCCACTTT. V and J are TRBV7-2 and TRBJ1-6; TRBD1 agrees at 9 bases. Germline V CDR1 and CDR2: SGHTA, FQGNSA. V dropped 6 bases and J dropped 3; count of bases not matched to a gene: 15. This CDR3 spans 19 amino acids.